This entry describes one T cell receptor beta chain. CDR3 length: 15 amino acids. V shed 2 bases and J 8 bases; nucleotides not matched to a gene: 5. Germline V gives CDR1 MNHEY, CDR2 SVGEGT. This table comes from immunoSEQ multiplex PCR, and its TCRdb copy is limited to in-frame clones, with some not included. The sample has some 130,000 clones, over 90% seen once. The data originate from a study of T cell responses to AZD1222 COVID-19 vaccine. The specimen comprised peripheral blood, sampled on day 0 of AZD1222 vaccination. The V call is TRBV6-2 or TRBV6-3, the J call TRBJ1-6, with 8 positions matching TRBD1. This TCR came from an adult in good health. This chain's CDR3 is CASSYQGAGDSPLHF. CDR3 in DNA: TGTGCCAGCAGTTACCAGGGGGCAGGGGATTCACCCCTCCACTTT.